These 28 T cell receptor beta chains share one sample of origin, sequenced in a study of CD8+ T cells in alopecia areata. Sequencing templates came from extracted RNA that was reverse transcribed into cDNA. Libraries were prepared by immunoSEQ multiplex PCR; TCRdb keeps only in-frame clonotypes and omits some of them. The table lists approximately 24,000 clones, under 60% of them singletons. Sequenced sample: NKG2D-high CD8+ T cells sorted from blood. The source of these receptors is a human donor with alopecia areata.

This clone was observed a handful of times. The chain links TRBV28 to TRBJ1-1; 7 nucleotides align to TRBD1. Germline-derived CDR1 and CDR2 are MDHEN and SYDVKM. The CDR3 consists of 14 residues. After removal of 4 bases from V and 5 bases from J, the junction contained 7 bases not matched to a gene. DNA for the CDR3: TGTGCCAGCAGTTACCCGGGACAGCGGACTGAAGCTTTCTTT. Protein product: CASSYPGQRTEAFF. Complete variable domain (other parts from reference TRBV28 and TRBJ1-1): DVKVTQSSRYLVKRTGEKVFLECVQDMDHENMFWYRQDPGLGLRLIYFSYDVKMKEKGDIPEGYSVSREKKERFSLILESASTNQTSMYLCASSYPGQRTEAFFGQGTRLTVV.

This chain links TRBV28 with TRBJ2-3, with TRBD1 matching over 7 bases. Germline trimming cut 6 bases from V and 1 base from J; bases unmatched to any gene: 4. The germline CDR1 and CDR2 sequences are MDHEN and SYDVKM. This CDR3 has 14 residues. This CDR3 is CASSATGGTDTQYF. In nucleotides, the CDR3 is TGTGCCAGCAGCGCCACAGGGGGCACAGATACGCAGTATTTT.

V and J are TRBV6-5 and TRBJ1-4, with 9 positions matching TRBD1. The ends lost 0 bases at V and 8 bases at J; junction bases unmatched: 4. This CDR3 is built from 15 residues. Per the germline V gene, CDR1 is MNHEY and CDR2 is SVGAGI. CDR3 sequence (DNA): TGTGCCAGCAGTTACTCGAGGGACAGGGTCGAAAAACTGTTTTTT. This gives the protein CASSYSRDRVEKLFF.

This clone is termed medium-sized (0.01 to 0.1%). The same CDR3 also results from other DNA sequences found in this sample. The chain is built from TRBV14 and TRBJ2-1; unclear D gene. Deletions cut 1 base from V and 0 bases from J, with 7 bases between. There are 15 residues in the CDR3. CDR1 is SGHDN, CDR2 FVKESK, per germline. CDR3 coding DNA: TGTGCCAGCAGCCAAGTTGGTTTCTCCTACAATGAGCAGTTCTTC. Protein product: CASSQVGFSYNEQFF.

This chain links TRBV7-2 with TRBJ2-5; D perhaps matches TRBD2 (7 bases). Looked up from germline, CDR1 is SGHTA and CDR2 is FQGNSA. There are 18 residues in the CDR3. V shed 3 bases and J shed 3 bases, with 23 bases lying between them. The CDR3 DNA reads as TGTGCCAGCAGCTTCCGTCGGGGGCGCCGGGAGGCAAAAGAGACCCAGTACTTC. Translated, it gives CASSFRRGRREAKETQYF.

CDR3 sequence (DNA): TGCGCCAGCAGTGATTTGGTCCGAAGAGAGACCCAGTACTTC. Translating it yields CASSDLVRRETQYF. This chain links TRBV10-2 with TRBJ2-5, with D hard to call. The germline V gene encodes CDR1 WSHSY and CDR2 SAAADI. CDR3 length: 14 amino acids. Between the trimmed V and J ends, which lost 3 bases and 4 bases, there was a span of 12 bases.

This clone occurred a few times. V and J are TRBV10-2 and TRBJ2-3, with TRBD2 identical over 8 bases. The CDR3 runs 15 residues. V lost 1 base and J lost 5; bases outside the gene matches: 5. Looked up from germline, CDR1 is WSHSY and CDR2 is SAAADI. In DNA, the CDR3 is TGCGCCAGCAGTGAGTTCCGGGAGGGCCGAGATACGCAGTATTTT. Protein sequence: CASSEFREGRDTQYF.

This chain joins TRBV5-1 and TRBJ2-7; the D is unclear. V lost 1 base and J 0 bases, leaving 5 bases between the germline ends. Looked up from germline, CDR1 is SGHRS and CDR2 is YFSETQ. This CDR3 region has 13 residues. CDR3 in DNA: TGCGCCAGCAGCTTGACAGTCTCCTACGAGCAGTACTTC. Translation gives CASSLTVSYEQYF.

CDR3 nucleotide sequence: TGTGCCAGTACCTCGGGACAGGGGGTCTACAATGAGCAGTTCTTC. Protein product: CASTSGQGVYNEQFF. The rearrangement uses TRBV19 and TRBJ2-1, with 11 bases lining up with TRBD1. J gave up 3 bases and V 7 bases, and 5 bases lay outside the gene matches. From germline, CDR1 is LNHDA and CDR2 SQIVND (reference sequence). This CDR3 has 15 residues. The variable domain in full, with the rest retrieved from reference TRBV19 and TRBJ2-1, is DGGITQSPKYLFRKEGQNVTLSCEQNLNHDAMYWYRQDPGQGLRLIYYSQIVNDFQKGDIAEGYSVSREKKESFPLTVTSAQKNPTAFYLCASTSGQGVYNEQFFGPGTRLTVL.

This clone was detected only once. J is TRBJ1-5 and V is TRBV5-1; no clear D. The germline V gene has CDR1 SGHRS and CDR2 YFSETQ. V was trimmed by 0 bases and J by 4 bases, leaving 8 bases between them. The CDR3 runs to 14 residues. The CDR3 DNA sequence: TGCGCCAGCAGCTTGGCCGGGGATAATCAGCCCCAGCATTTT. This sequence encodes CASSLAGDNQPQHF.

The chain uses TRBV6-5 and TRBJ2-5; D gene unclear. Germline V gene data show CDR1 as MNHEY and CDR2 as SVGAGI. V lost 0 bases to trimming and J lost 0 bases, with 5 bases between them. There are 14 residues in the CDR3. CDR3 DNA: TGTGCCAGCAGTTACTCAGGGAACCAAGAGACCCAGTACTTC. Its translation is CASSYSGNQETQYF.

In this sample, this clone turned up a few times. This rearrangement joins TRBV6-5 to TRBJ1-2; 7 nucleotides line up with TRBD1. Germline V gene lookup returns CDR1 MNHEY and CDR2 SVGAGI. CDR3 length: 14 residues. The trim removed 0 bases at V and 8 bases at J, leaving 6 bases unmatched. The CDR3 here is CASSYSDRVWGYTF. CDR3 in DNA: TGTGCCAGCAGTTACTCAGACAGGGTGTGGGGCTACACCTTC.

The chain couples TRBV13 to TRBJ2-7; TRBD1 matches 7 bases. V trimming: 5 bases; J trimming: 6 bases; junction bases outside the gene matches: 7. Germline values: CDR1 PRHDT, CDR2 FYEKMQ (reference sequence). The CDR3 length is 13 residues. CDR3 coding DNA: TGTGCCAGCAGCCAACAGGGGTTAGGCGAGCAGTACTTC. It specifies CASSQQGLGEQYF.

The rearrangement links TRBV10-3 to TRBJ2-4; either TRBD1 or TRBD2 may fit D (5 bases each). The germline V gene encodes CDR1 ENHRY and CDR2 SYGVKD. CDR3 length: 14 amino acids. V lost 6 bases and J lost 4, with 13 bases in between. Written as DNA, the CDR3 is TGTGCCATCAGATCGGGACCAGGGAAAAACATTCAGTACTTC. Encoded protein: CAIRSGPGKNIQYF.

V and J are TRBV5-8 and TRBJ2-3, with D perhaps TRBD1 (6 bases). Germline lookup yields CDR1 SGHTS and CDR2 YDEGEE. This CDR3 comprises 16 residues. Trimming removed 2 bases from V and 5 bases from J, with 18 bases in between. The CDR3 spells CASSFRDTFLGDTQYF. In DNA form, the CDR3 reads TGTGCCAGCAGCTTTCGGGACACTTTTTTGGGAGATACGCAGTATTTT. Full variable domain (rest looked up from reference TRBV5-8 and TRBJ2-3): EAGVTQSPTHLIKTRGQQATLRCSPISGHTSVYWYQQALGLGLQFLLWYDEGEERNRGNFPPRFSGRQFPNYSSELNVNALELEDSALYLCASSFRDTFLGDTQYFGPGTRLTVL.

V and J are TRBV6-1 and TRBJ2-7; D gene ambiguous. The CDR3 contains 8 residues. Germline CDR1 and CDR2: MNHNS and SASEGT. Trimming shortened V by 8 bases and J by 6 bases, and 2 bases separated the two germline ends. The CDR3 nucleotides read TGTGCCAGCGGCGAGCAGTACTTC. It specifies CASGEQYF.

CDR3 DNA sequence: TGTGCCTGGAGTAGGAACACTGAAGCTTTCTTT. Protein product: CAWSRNTEAFF. The V gene is TRBV30, the J gene TRBJ1-1, with D unclear. The CDR3 consists of 11 residues. V was pared by 2 bases and J by 1 base, with 2 bases between. In germline, CDR1 is GTSNPN, CDR2 SVGIG (reference sequence).

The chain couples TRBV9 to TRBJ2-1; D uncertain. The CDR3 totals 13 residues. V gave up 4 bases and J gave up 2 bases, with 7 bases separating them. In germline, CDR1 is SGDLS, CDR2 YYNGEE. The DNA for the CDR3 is TGTGCCAGCAGCTTAACTACCTACAATGAGCAGTTCTTC. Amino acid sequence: CASSLTTYNEQFF.

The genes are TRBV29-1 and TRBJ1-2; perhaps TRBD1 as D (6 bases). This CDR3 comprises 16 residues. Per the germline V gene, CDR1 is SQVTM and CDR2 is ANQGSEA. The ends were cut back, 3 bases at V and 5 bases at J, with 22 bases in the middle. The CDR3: CSVDSAGAGTPYGYTF. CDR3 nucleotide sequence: TGCAGCGTTGATTCCGCAGGGGCCGGGACGCCTTATGGCTACACCTTC.

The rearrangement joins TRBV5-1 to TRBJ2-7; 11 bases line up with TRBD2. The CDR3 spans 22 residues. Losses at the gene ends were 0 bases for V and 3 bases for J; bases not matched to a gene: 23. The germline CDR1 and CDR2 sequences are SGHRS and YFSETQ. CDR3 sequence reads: CASSLGAHTQILAGGLLYEQYF. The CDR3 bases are TGCGCCAGCAGCTTGGGGGCTCATACCCAAATTTTAGCGGGAGGGCTCCTCTACGAGCAGTACTTC.

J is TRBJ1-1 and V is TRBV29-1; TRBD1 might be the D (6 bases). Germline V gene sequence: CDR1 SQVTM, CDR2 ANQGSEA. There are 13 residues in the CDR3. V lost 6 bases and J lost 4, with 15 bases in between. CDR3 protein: CSVRMDSPTEAFF. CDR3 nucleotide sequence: TGCAGCGTACGAATGGACAGTCCCACTGAAGCTTTCTTT.

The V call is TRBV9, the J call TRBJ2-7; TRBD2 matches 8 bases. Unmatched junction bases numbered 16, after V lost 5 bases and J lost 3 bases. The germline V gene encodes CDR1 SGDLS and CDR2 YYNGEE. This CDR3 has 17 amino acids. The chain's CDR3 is CASSGAGDPKSGYEQYF. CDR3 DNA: TGTGCCAGCAGTGGAGCGGGAGACCCGAAGTCGGGCTACGAGCAGTACTTC.

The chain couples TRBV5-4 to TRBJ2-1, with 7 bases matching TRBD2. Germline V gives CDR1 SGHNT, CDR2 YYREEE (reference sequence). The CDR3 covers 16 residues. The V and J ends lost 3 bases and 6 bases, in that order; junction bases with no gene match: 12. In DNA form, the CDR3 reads TGTGCCAGCAGCTCGACGACTAGCAGGAGACCCAATGAGCAGTTCTTC. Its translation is CASSSTTSRRPNEQFF.

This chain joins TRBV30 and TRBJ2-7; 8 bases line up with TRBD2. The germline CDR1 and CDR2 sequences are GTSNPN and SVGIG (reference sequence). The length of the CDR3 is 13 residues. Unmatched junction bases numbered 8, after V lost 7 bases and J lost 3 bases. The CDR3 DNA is TGTGCCTACCATAGCGGGATTTACTACGAGCAGTACTTC. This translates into CAYHSGIYYEQYF.

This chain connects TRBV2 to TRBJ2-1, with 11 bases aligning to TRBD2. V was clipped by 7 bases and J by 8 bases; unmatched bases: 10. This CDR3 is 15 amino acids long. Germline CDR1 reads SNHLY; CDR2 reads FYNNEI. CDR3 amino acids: CASTTRLAGGYEQFF. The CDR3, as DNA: TGTGCCAGCACGACGCGATTAGCGGGGGGGTATGAGCAGTTCTTC.

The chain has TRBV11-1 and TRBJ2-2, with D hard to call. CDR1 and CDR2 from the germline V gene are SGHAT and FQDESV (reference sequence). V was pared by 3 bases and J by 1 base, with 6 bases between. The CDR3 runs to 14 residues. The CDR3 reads CASSFSGNTGELFF. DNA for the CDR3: TGTGCCAGCAGCTTTTCAGGGAACACCGGGGAGCTGTTTTTT. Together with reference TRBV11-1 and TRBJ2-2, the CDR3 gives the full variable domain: EAEVAQSPRYKITEKSQAVAFWCDPISGHATLYWYRQILGQGPELLVQFQDESVVDDSQLPKDRFSAERLKGVDSTLKIQPAELGDSAMYLCASSFSGNTGELFFGEGSRLTVL.

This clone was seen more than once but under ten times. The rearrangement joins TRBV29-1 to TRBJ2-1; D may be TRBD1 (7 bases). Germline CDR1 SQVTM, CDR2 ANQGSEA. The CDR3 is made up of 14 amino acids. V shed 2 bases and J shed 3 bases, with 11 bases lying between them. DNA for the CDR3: TGCAGCGTTGAAACCCAGGGGGGCTACAATGAGCAGTTCTTC. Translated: CSVETQGGYNEQFF.

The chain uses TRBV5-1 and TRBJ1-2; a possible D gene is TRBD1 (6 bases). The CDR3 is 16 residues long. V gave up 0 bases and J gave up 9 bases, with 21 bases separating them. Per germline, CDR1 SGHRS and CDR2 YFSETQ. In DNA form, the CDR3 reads TGCGCCAGCAGCTTGGAATACACAGGGTGGAATGATCGCTACACCTTC. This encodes CASSLEYTGWNDRYTF.